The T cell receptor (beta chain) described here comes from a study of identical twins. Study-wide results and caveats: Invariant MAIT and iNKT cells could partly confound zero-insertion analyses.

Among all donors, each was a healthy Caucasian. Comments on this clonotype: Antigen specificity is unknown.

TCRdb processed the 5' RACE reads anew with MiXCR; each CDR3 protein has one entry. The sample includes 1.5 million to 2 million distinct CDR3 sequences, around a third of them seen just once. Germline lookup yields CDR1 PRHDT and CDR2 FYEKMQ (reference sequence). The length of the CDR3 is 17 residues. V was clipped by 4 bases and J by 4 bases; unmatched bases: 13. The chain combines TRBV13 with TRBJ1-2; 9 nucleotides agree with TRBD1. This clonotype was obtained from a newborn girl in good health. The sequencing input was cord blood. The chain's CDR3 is CASSSTSSGQGVYGYTF. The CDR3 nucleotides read TGTGCCAGCAGCTCTACTTCTTCGGGACAGGGAGTCTATGGCTACACCTTC. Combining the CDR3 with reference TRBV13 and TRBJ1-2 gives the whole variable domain AAGVIQSPRHLIKEKRETATLKCYPIPRHDTVYWYQQGPGQDPQFLISFYEKMQSDKGSIPDRFSAQQFSDYHSELNMSSLELGDSALYFCASSSTSSGQGVYGYTFGSGTRLTVV.